This T cell receptor (beta chain) was retrieved from a study of blood T cell repertoires in COVID-19 (TCRdb year 2020). For the study in its entirety: Samples from collaborators originated in the United States, Italy and Spain and spanned both the acute and convalescent phases of COVID-19. The material from the prospective study consisted of cDNA or gDNA derived from T cells, B-cell-depleted T cells, or PBMCs. Subjects who had been exposed to COVID-19, were actively infected with it, or had recovered from it provided the deeply sampled blood TCRbeta repertoires that made up the dataset. The repertoires were made available in a free public database intended to serve as a resource for research on the immune response to SARS-CoV-2. The samples were drawn from two sources: the first 160 participants of the ongoing ImmuneRACE study, and 1,000 to 1,500 subjects contributed by 6 global collaborators. A de-identified subject ID, COVID-19 status, age in years and sex were almost always included in the sample metadata. Where available, HLA class I and class II types were obtained from metadata supplied by the sample provider rather than from assay-based typing. Overall results and qualifications from the work: The quantity of clinical and demographic metadata differed by source and by participant and was supplied without curation.

Whole blood was collected in K2EDTA tubes by collaborating institutions according to the institutions' own protocols. For TCRbeta analysis, collaborators shipped samples as frozen whole blood, isolated PBMCs, or DNA extracted from either of those sample types. The CDR3 spans 11 residues, from the cysteine through the phenylalanine. The DNA shown is the 33-base CDR3, in frame from base 1. CDR1 SGHAT and CDR2 FQDESV were looked up in the germline V gene (reference sequence). Between the V and J ends, shortened by 5 bases and 3 bases respectively, the junction contains 4 bases. The immunoSEQ Assay, a bias-controlled multiplex PCR, was used to amplify TCRbeta CDR3 regions from genomic DNA. Regarding the original processing steps: The number of nucleated cells in each sample was estimated by amplification of reference gene primers within the assay. Sequence reads were collapsed and filtered to measure the absolute abundance of every unique TCRbeta CDR3 rearrangement. For each sample, productive Simpson clonality was calculated by taking the square root of Simpson's diversity index across productive rearrangements. As stored in TCRdb, this immuneACCESS dataset retains in-frame rearrangements with V and J assigned. A fraction of the clones does not appear; measured against another copy, unresolved V genes explain less than half of the discrepancy, and the remainder lacks a known reason. That table supplies the V and J calls and clone size; D and trimming were determined from the DNA. This sample has roughly 43,000 clones in its table, and around 87% of those were observed once. 15% of the sample is in the top ten clones.

Points on this clone: The antigen it binds to is not known. No much larger clone is present one base from it, and per-base qualities are unavailable.

Input material: peripheral blood. The chain is assembled from TRBV11-1 and TRBJ1-1; no D gene is confidently identified. The receptor comes from a human donor in a cohort sampled during active COVID-19. The CDR3 reads as follows: CASSTHTEAFF. In nucleotide form, the sequence is TGTGCCAGCAGCACTCACACTGAAGCTTTCTTT. The full variable domain, completed from the reference TRBV11-1 and TRBJ1-1 proteins outside the CDR3, reads EAEVAQSPRYKITEKSQAVAFWCDPISGHATLYWYRQILGQGPELLVQFQDESVVDDSQLPKDRFSAERLKGVDSTLKIQPAELGDSAMYLCASSTHTEAFFGQGTRLTVV.